This record covers a single T cell receptor beta chain. The record originates from a study of T cell changes during pregnancy in multiple sclerosis. Germline loops: CDR1 KGHSH, CDR2 LQKENI. This CDR3 spans 15 amino acids. Germline trimming cut 6 bases from V and 2 bases from J; bases unmatched to any gene: 9. The repertoire was sequenced with immunoSEQ multiplex PCR; TCRdb's copy has only in-frame clones and lacks some. The sample yields some 60,000 clones, less than 90% seen once. The clonotype was recovered from a female donor with multiple sclerosis, enrolled in a pregnancy study. The chain carries TRBV18 and TRBJ2-5; 7 bases align to TRBD2. Here the sequenced sample was CD4+ T cells from peripheral blood mononuclear cells, taken in the third trimester of pregnancy. The CDR3: CASSRAAGFQETQYF. DNA for the CDR3: TGTGCCAGCTCCCGCGCAGCGGGATTTCAAGAGACCCAGTACTTC.